The 26 T cell receptor beta chains below come from one sample, sequenced in a study of spatial heterogeneity in lung cancer. Study-wide points: Mutation counts in tumors were tracked by counts of expanded intratumoral alpha and beta TCRs.

The antigens these receptors bind are not known. A single record per CDR3 protein comes from TCRdb applying MiXCR to the 5' RACE reads. Of over 15,000 distinct CDR3 sequences listed, roughly 5% are singletons. Time point given: sample taken at primary tumor resection. Material: lung tumor tissue, obtained at surgery. The receptors stem from a female donor with early-stage non-small cell lung cancer.

There are many counts of this clonotype. As an off-target read in a library built for alpha chains, this beta chain has a frequency of little significance. The chain carries TRBV5-1 and TRBJ2-2; no clear D. Germline CDR1 and CDR2: SGHRS and YFSETQ. Trimming took off 0 bases at V and 4 bases at J, with 13 bases between the two ends. This CDR3 is 16 amino acids long. The CDR3 DNA is TGCGCCAGCAGCTTGGTCTGGGGATCTGGCACCGGGGAGCTGTTTTTT. Protein: CASSLVWGSGTGELFF.

The table lists this clonotype with many counts. This beta chain appears as a stray read in a library generated for alpha chains; its size is not informative. This sequence joins TRBV10-2 and TRBJ2-1; D assignment may be TRBD1 or TRBD2 (5 bases each). V was pared by 9 bases and J by 4 bases, with 25 bases between. This CDR3 contains 17 residues. Germline V gene lookup returns CDR1 WSHSY and CDR2 SAAADI. Here the CDR3 DNA reads TGCGCCAGTTACCTACCCTCCGGGGCGGGCATGTACAATGAGCAGTTCTTC. Residues: CASYLPSGAGMYNEQFF.

This clonotype appeared many times. The library was designed around alpha chains, so this beta chain is a stray read whose abundance carries little weight. This sequence joins TRBV29-1 and TRBJ2-3; D gene ambiguous. The CDR3 loop spans 13 amino acids. Germline V gene data show CDR1 as SQVTM and CDR2 as ANQGSEA. V lost 1 base to trimming and J lost 6 bases, with 11 bases between them. The CDR3, as DNA: TGCAGCGTTGAAGCGACTGTCAGGGATACGCAGTATTTT. Its protein product is CSVEATVRDTQYF.

With respect to this clonotype: This beta chain is an off-target read within a library intended for alpha chains, so its frequency means little. The J gene is TRBJ2-1, the V gene TRBV11-2, with D tentatively TRBD2 (6 bases). Germline V gene sequence: CDR1 SGHAT, CDR2 FQNNGV. Trimming left V 3 bases short and J 8 bases short, with 17 bases between. The CDR3 length is 15 residues. The CDR3: CASSFRLVEADEQFF. As DNA, the CDR3 is TGTGCCAGCAGCTTCAGACTAGTAGAGGCGGATGAGCAGTTCTTC.

This clonotype was seen ten or more times. Because this beta chain is a stray read in a library intended to capture alpha chains, its abundance should not be given much weight. The genes are TRBV7-2 and TRBJ1-5; D ambiguous. Trimming stripped 3 bases from V and 9 bases from J, with 15 bases between. Germline CDR1 SGHTA, CDR2 FQGNSA. The CDR3 consists of 14 residues. For the CDR3, the DNA is TGTGCCAGCAGCTTCTCTGCCATCCGATGGCCCCAGCATTTT. Protein sequence: CASSFSAIRWPQHF.

Of note for this clonotype: A single base separates this from a much larger clone, so it may be a read error. This beta chain lies outside the target of a library built for alpha chains; its clone size means little. CDR3 nucleotide sequence: TGTGCCAGCAGTTCCCGGGACAGGGATCAGCGCCAGCATTTT. Amino acid sequence: CASSSRDRDQRQHF. The V and J genes are TRBV6-2 or TRBV6-3 and TRBJ1-5, with TRBD1 matching 9 bases. Germline assignment: CDR1 MNHEY and CDR2 SVGEGT. This CDR3 contains 14 residues.

About this clonotype: Found in a library prepared for alpha chains, this beta chain is an off-target read, and its abundance has little meaning. The chain recombines TRBV7-9 with TRBJ1-5, with D perhaps matching TRBD1 (5 bases). The V gene lost 5 bases and the J gene lost 3 bases, with 11 bases spanning the gap. The CDR3 totals 14 residues. The germline gives CDR1 SEHNR, CDR2 FQNEAQ (reference sequence). In DNA, the CDR3 is TGTGCCAGCAGCGCCCGGACAACCAATCAGCCCCAGCATTTT. As protein: CASSARTTNQPQHF.

The sample holds many counts of this clonotype. Since it is a stray read in a library aimed at alpha chains, this beta chain has a size that is not meaningful. The rearrangement uses TRBV7-9 and TRBJ1-4; no definite D call. The germline V gene encodes CDR1 SEHNR and CDR2 FQNEAQ (reference sequence). V was cut by 7 bases and J by 0 bases, with 9 bases left in between. The CDR3 runs to 14 residues. The CDR3 spells CASTRLATNEKLFF. The CDR3 DNA reads TGTGCCAGCACCCGGCTTGCAACTAATGAAAAACTGTTTTTT.

This clonotype was counted many times. This beta chain came through as a stray read in a library set up for alpha chains, and its size says little. V is TRBV12-3 or TRBV12-4 and J is TRBJ2-7, with 12 bases aligning to TRBD2. Trimming at V came to 5 bases and at J to 5 bases, leaving 4 bases not matched to a gene. The CDR3 has 14 amino acids. For the CDR3, the DNA is TGTGCCAGCAGTCAGGGACTAGCGGGCAACGAGCAGTACTTC. Protein product: CASSQGLAGNEQYF.

This clonotype occurred many times. This beta chain appears as a stray read in a library generated for alpha chains; its size is not informative. V usage is TRBV20-1 and J usage is TRBJ2-4; 10 bases are shared with TRBD2. Trimming removed 3 bases from V and 9 bases from J; junction bases left unmatched: 8. This CDR3 comprises 14 residues. CDR1 is DFQATT and CDR2 is SNEGSKA in the germline V gene (reference sequence). CDR3 nucleotides: TGCAGTGCTAGGTCTAGCGGGAGAAGTGGCATTCAGTACTTC. Translating gives CSARSSGRSGIQYF.

This clonotype was detected ten times or more. For a library built for alpha chains, this beta chain is a stray read; little rests on its size. The chain has TRBV14 and TRBJ2-7; D tentatively reads TRBD1 or TRBD2 (5 bases each). The V gene lost 1 base and the J gene lost 5 bases, with 12 bases spanning the gap. In germline, CDR1 is SGHDN, CDR2 FVKESK. The CDR3 is 14 residues long. The CDR3 bases are TGTGCCAGCAGCCAAGCGGGGCCTTGGAACGAGCAGTACTTC. Its protein product is CASSQAGPWNEQYF.

The sample holds many counts of this clonotype. For a library built for alpha chains, this beta chain is a stray read; little rests on its size. The chain carries TRBV5-4 and TRBJ2-1; D call uncertain. V was clipped by 3 bases and J by 5 bases, with 6 bases between them. The germline V gene has CDR1 SGHNT and CDR2 YYREEE (reference sequence). The CDR3 loop spans 12 amino acids. The CDR3 DNA reads as TGTGCCAGCAGCTCGGCGGACAATGAGCAGTTCTTC. As protein: CASSSADNEQFF. The variable domain in full, with the rest retrieved from reference TRBV5-4 and TRBJ2-1, is ETGVTQSPTHLIKTRGQQVTLRCSSQSGHNTVSWYQQALGQGPQFIFQYYREEENGRGNFPPRFSGLQFPNYSSELNVNALELDDSALYLCASSSADNEQFFGPGTRLTVL.

Ten or more counts support this clonotype. Since it is a stray read in a library aimed at alpha chains, this beta chain has a size that is not meaningful. The chain links TRBV24-1 to TRBJ2-3; D gene uncertain. Germline CDR1 reads KGHDR; CDR2 reads SFDVKD. Deletions cut 4 bases from V and 2 bases from J, with 12 bases between. There are 15 residues in the CDR3. The CDR3 DNA reads TGTGCCACCAGTGACCTGGACGACGCCACAGATACGCAGTATTTT. The encoded protein is CATSDLDDATDTQYF.

At least ten counts were recorded for this clonotype. Found in a library prepared for alpha chains, this beta chain is an off-target read, and its abundance has little meaning. CDR3 residues: CAISLPGVETQYF. The DNA for the CDR3 is TGTGCCATCAGCCTACCCGGCGTGGAGACCCAGTACTTC. The chain links TRBV10-3 to TRBJ2-5; D uncertain. This CDR3 is built from 13 residues. Germline lookup yields CDR1 ENHRY and CDR2 SYGVKD. The V gene lost 6 bases and the J gene lost 5 bases, with 13 bases spanning the gap.

Ten or more counts support this clonotype. This beta chain came through as a stray read in a library set up for alpha chains, and its size says little. CDR3 DNA sequence: TGTGCCAGCAGCTCTGTTTCAGATACGCAGTATTTT. Translation gives CASSSVSDTQYF. The chain combines TRBV7-9 with TRBJ2-3, with D uncertain. CDR3 length: 12 residues. V was cut by 4 bases and J by 4 bases, with 6 bases left in between. Germline V CDR1 and CDR2: SEHNR, FQNEAQ (reference sequence).

This clonotype has at least ten counts. As an off-target read in a library built for alpha chains, this beta chain has a frequency of little significance. The rearrangement joins TRBV3-1 to TRBJ2-7, with unresolved D. The germline V gene encodes CDR1 LGHDT and CDR2 YNNKEL (reference sequence). The V gene lost 4 bases and the J gene lost 6 bases, with 10 bases spanning the gap. This CDR3 comprises 12 residues. CDR3 protein: CASSPRHSEQYF. The CDR3 DNA reads as TGTGCCAGCAGCCCTCGCCACTCCGAGCAGTACTTC.

Worth noting for this clonotype: At one of its ends the junction is not consistent with the germline gene, which may arise from a read error. This beta chain slipped into a library made for alpha chains as a stray read, so its size is not meaningful. This chain joins TRBV20-1 and TRBJ1-2, with D possibly TRBD1 on 6 matching bases. Germline loops: CDR1 DFQATT, CDR2 SNEGSKA (reference sequence). The CDR3 spans 13 residues. The CDR3 nucleotides are TGCAGTGCAAGAGGGGACACTAACTATGGCTACACCTTC. Its protein is CSARGDTNYGYTF.

As to this clonotype: This beta chain is an off-target read within a library intended for alpha chains, so its frequency means little. This rearrangement joins TRBV4-1 to TRBJ1-5, with D unclear. Germline V gene sequence: CDR1 MGHRA, CDR2 YSYEKL. The V and J ends lost 4 bases and 3 bases respectively, with 7 bases between them. This CDR3 region has 13 residues. The CDR3 reads CASSLADNQPQHF. DNA of the CDR3: TGCGCCAGCAGCCTTGCAGACAATCAGCCCCAGCATTTT.

This clonotype was detected ten times or more. Because the library targeted alpha chains, this beta chain is an off-target read whose size means little. The chain couples TRBV20-1 to TRBJ2-7; the D is unclear. This CDR3 has 14 residues. CDR1 and CDR2 from the germline V gene are DFQATT and SNEGSKA (reference sequence). The germline V and J ends were trimmed by 5 bases and 3 bases, with 17 bases remaining between them. The CDR3 spells CSAPTRLFNYEQYF. Here the CDR3 DNA reads TGCAGTGCTCCAACGAGACTTTTTAACTACGAGCAGTACTTC.

This clonotype has ten or more counts. This beta chain slipped into a library made for alpha chains as a stray read, so its size is not meaningful. The chain carries TRBV5-1 and TRBJ2-3; D is perhaps TRBD1 (6 bases). The ends were cut back, 8 bases at V and 0 bases at J, with 13 bases in the middle. The germline CDR1 and CDR2 sequences are SGHRS and YFSETQ. The CDR3 sequence is 14 residues long. The CDR3 is CASQRGGSTDTQYF. The CDR3 bases are TGCGCCAGTCAGCGAGGGGGAAGCACAGATACGCAGTATTTT.

This clonotype showed up many times. In a library made to pick up alpha chains, this beta chain is a stray read with a size that means little. The genes are TRBV28 and TRBJ1-1; D is possibly TRBD1 (6 bases). Germline CDR1 reads MDHEN; CDR2 reads SYDVKM. Trimming removed 5 bases from V and 5 bases from J, with 18 bases in between. The CDR3 extends over 15 amino acids. CDR3 sequence (DNA): TGTGCCAGCAGTCCCGACCGCCGAGGGGGTACTGAAGCTTTCTTT. Amino acids: CASSPDRRGGTEAFF.

By sample share, this clonotype is medium-sized. Since the library was made to target alpha chains, this beta chain is a stray read and its abundance is not meaningful. This chain joins TRBV20-1 and TRBJ2-7; D is unclear. The V gene lost 2 bases and the J gene lost 2 bases, with 4 bases spanning the gap. In germline, CDR1 is DFQATT, CDR2 SNEGSKA (reference sequence). This CDR3 spans 11 amino acids. The CDR3 DNA sequence: TGCAGTGCTAGAAAAGCCTACGAGCAGTACTTC. Amino acid sequence: CSARKAYEQYF.

Only one count was recorded for this clonotype. This beta chain lies outside the target of a library built for alpha chains; its clone size means little. The V gene is TRBV27, the J gene TRBJ1-5; 7 nucleotides align to TRBD1. The CDR3 runs to 16 residues. The germline gives CDR1 MNHEY, CDR2 SMNVEV (reference sequence). V dropped 6 bases and J dropped 0; count of bases not matched to a gene: 8. The CDR3 DNA follows: TGTGCCAGCAGATACAAGGGACAGTATAGCAATCAGCCCCAGCATTTT. Protein product: CASRYKGQYSNQPQHF.

Details on this clonotype: A library made for alpha chains picked up this beta chain off target, so its size means little. The chain recombines TRBV9 with TRBJ2-7; D may be TRBD2 (6 bases). Germline lookup yields CDR1 SGDLS and CDR2 YYNGEE. This CDR3 region has 14 residues. Trimming shortened V by 4 bases and J by 3 bases, and 14 bases separated the two germline ends. The CDR3 DNA reads TGTGCCAGCAGCCCGACTCCGGAGGGCTACGAGCAGTACTTC. Protein: CASSPTPEGYEQYF. Supplemented by reference TRBV9 and TRBJ2-7, the full variable domain reads DSGVTQTPKHLITATGQRVTLRCSPRSGDLSVYWYQQSLDQGLQFLIQYYNGEERAKGNILERFSAQQFPDLHSELNLSSLELGDSALYFCASSPTPEGYEQYFGPGTRLTVT.

This clonotype was seen repeatedly, ten times or more. The library was designed around alpha chains, so this beta chain is a stray read whose abundance carries little weight. This chain joins TRBV29-1 and TRBJ2-7, with D perhaps matching TRBD1 or TRBD2 (5 bases each). CDR1 is SQVTM and CDR2 is ANQGSEA in the germline V gene. This CDR3 spans 18 amino acids. V was clipped by 0 bases and J by 2 bases, with 23 bases between them. The CDR3 bases are TGCAGCGTTGAAGACCCTGTCTCTTCGGGACCTTCCCCCTACGAGCAGTACTTC. Its translation is CSVEDPVSSGPSPYEQYF.

This clonotype was seen many times. Mismatch with germline at one junction end may stem from a read error. Since it is a stray read in a library aimed at alpha chains, this beta chain has a size that is not meaningful. This rearrangement joins TRBV7-7 to TRBJ2-7; TRBD1 matches at 7 bases. This CDR3 contains 15 residues. CDR1 and CDR2 from the germline V gene are SSHAT and FNYEAQ (reference sequence). The CDR3 here is CASSLAGGEAYEQYF. In nucleotides, the CDR3 is TGTGCTAGCAGCTTAGCAGGGGGAGAAGCCTACGAGCAGTACTTC.